The 28 T cell receptor beta chains below all came from one sample that was sequenced in a study of shared clonotypes between healthy human individuals. Using immunoSEQ multiplex PCR, the repertoire was profiled, and TCRdb retains in-frame clones only, with some absent. The repertoire consists of approximately 2.1 million clones, with over 85% occurring once and the leading ten covering 0.3% to 0.4%. The source material was naive CD4+ T cells from PBMCs. Subset in this sample: CD45RA+ positively selected. The receptors derive from a man younger than 35 in good health. Some clones in this sample may be carry-over from other donors' samples.

The chain couples TRBV5-8 to TRBJ1-2; TRBD1 matches 7 bases. CDR1 SGHTS and CDR2 YDEGEE come from the germline V gene. V lost 6 bases and J lost 5; bases outside the gene matches: 7. The CDR3 spans 13 residues. The CDR3 nucleotides are TGTGCCAGCAAAAGTACAGGGGTTTATGGCTACACCTTC. Translating it yields CASKSTGVYGYTF. Full variable domain (rest looked up from reference TRBV5-8 and TRBJ1-2): EAGVTQSPTHLIKTRGQQATLRCSPISGHTSVYWYQQALGLGLQFLLWYDEGEERNRGNFPPRFSGRQFPNYSSELNVNALELEDSALYLCASKSTGVYGYTFGSGTRLTVV.

The chain recombines TRBV9 with TRBJ2-2, with D possibly TRBD2 on 5 matching bases. The germline CDR1 and CDR2 sequences are SGDLS and YYNGEE. V shed 1 base and J shed 6 bases, with 13 bases lying between them. CDR3 length: 15 residues. The CDR3 loop is CASSVLPGVPGELFF. In DNA, the CDR3 is TGTGCCAGCAGCGTACTTCCCGGGGTACCCGGGGAGCTGTTTTTT.

The CDR3 sequence is CASSLITQAGGGEQFF. For the CDR3, the DNA is TGCGCCAGCAGCCTCATTACTCAAGCGGGAGGTGGTGAGCAGTTCTTC. This rearrangement joins TRBV5-1 to TRBJ2-1; TRBD2 agrees at 9 bases. This CDR3 comprises 16 residues. Germline CDR1 is SGHRS and CDR2 is YFSETQ. Unmatched junction bases numbered 14, after V lost 4 bases and J lost 9 bases.

This chain links TRBV19 with TRBJ2-5; 8 bases fit TRBD2. The ends lost 0 bases at V and 2 bases at J; junction bases unmatched: 2. This CDR3 is built from 15 residues. The V gene's germline CDR1 is LNHDA and CDR2 SQIVND (reference sequence). The CDR3 DNA is TGTGCCAGTAGTATAGAACTAGCGGTACAAGAGACCCAGTACTTC. The encoded protein is CASSIELAVQETQYF.

The chain combines TRBV6-6 with TRBJ1-1; maybe TRBD1 (5 bases). The germline V and J ends were trimmed by 1 base and 7 bases, with 16 bases remaining between them. This CDR3 has 15 amino acids. The germline V gene has CDR1 MNHNY and CDR2 SVGAGI (reference sequence). The chain's CDR3 is CASSYLSMGGDEAFF. CDR3 DNA: TGTGCCAGCAGTTACTTGTCAATGGGGGGGGATGAAGCTTTCTTT.

The chain uses TRBV7-2 and TRBJ2-7; TRBD1 might be the D (5 bases). V was trimmed by 5 bases and J by 3 bases, leaving 14 bases between them. Looked up from germline, CDR1 is SGHTA and CDR2 is FQGNSA. The CDR3 sequence is 14 residues long. The CDR3 here is CASSPRRRDYEQYF. As DNA, the CDR3 is TGTGCCAGCAGCCCGAGGCGCAGGGACTACGAGCAGTACTTC.

The CDR3 bases are TGTGCCAGTAGTCACGAAGGGGCGCTTGGGGCCAACGTCCTGACTTTC. Translating it yields CASSHEGALGANVLTF. The rearrangement links TRBV19 to TRBJ2-6, with D maybe TRBD1 (5 bases). Germline CDR1 is LNHDA and CDR2 is SQIVND (reference sequence). Between the trimmed V and J ends, which lost 5 bases and 3 bases, there was a span of 14 bases. The CDR3 sequence is 16 residues long.

This rearrangement joins TRBV30 to TRBJ2-2; TRBD1 might be the D (6 bases). The germline V and J ends were trimmed by 4 bases and 6 bases, with 21 bases remaining between them. The CDR3 has 16 amino acids. Germline-derived CDR1 and CDR2 are GTSNPN and SVGIG (reference sequence). The CDR3 region is CAWISVQGNIAGELFF. The CDR3 bases are TGTGCCTGGATCTCCGTACAGGGTAACATAGCCGGGGAGCTGTTTTTT.

J is TRBJ2-5 and V is TRBV5-6, with a possible D match to TRBD1 (6 bases). The germline V gene encodes CDR1 SGHDT and CDR2 YYEEEE. V gave up 4 bases and J gave up 5 bases, with 15 bases separating them. This CDR3 is built from 14 residues. This CDR3 reads CASSTRGMWETQYF. CDR3 DNA: TGTGCCAGCAGCACCAGGGGTATGTGGGAGACCCAGTACTTC.

This sequence joins TRBV4-1 and TRBJ2-5, with D possibly matching TRBD1 (6 bases). V was clipped by 2 bases and J by 2 bases, with 9 bases between them. This CDR3 region has 14 residues. Germline values: CDR1 MGHRA, CDR2 YSYEKL. The CDR3 here is CASSQRTVQETQYF. As DNA, the CDR3 is TGCGCCAGCAGCCAAAGGACAGTTCAAGAGACCCAGTACTTC.

V gene TRBV18 combines with J gene TRBJ2-2, with 14 bases that match TRBD2. Germline V lookup: CDR1 KGHSH, CDR2 LQKENI. With 6 bases clipped from V and 6 bases from J, the junction kept 6 bases outside the gene matches. This CDR3 region has 16 residues. This CDR3 is CASSPGLAGGAGELFF. The CDR3 nucleotides are TGTGCCAGCTCGCCCGGACTAGCGGGAGGAGCCGGGGAGCTGTTTTTT.

As for this clone: One junction end disagrees with the germline gene, perhaps due to a read error. The chain is built from TRBV11-2 and TRBJ1-3, with 7 bases fitting TRBD1. The CDR3 sequence is 15 residues long. CDR1 and CDR2 from the germline V gene are SGHAT and FQNNGV. This CDR3 reads CASSIERGPGNTIYF. The CDR3 bases are TGTGCCAGCAGCATAGAAAGGGGGCCGGGAAACACCATATATTTT. Together with reference TRBV11-2 and TRBJ1-3, the CDR3 gives the full variable domain: EAGVAQSPRYKIIEKRQSVAFWCNPISGHATLYWYQQILGQGPKLLIQFQNNGVVDDSQLPKDRFSAERLKGVDSTLKIQPAKLEDSAVYLCASSIERGPGNTIYFGEGSWLTVV.

This clone was counted once. The chain employs TRBV7-6 and TRBJ2-6, with D unclear. V lost 5 bases to trimming and J lost 3 bases, with 17 bases between them. This CDR3 is built from 17 residues. Germline CDR1 reads SGHVS; CDR2 reads FNYEAQ. CDR3 loop: CASSPASGSYGANVLTF. In nucleotides, the CDR3 is TGTGCCAGCAGCCCCGCCTCTGGGTCGTATGGGGCCAACGTCCTGACTTTC. Based on the CDR3 plus reference TRBV7-6 and TRBJ2-6, the full variable domain is GAGVSQSPRYKVTKRGQDVALRCDPISGHVSLYWYRQALGQGPEFLTYFNYEAQQDKSGLPNDRFSAERPEGSISTLTIQRTEQRDSAMYRCASSPASGSYGANVLTFGAGSRLTVL.

The chain employs TRBV18 and TRBJ2-3, with 10 bases that match TRBD1. Germline V gene sequence: CDR1 KGHSH, CDR2 LQKENI. CDR3 length: 21 amino acids. V gave up 4 bases and J gave up 4 bases; unmatched junction bases: 23. The CDR3 loop is CASSRTLVWDRGSSVPDTQYF. The CDR3 DNA is TGTGCCAGCTCACGAACGCTAGTTTGGGACAGGGGTTCATCAGTCCCAGATACGCAGTATTTT.

The CDR3 is CASSVTRIEQFF. CDR3 sequence (DNA): TGTGCCAGTAGTGTAACAAGAATAGAGCAGTTCTTC. The chain carries TRBV19 and TRBJ2-1; D gene unclear. Trimming took 5 bases from V and 10 from J, leaving 12 bases between them. This CDR3 contains 12 residues. The germline V gene has CDR1 LNHDA and CDR2 SQIVND (reference sequence). The complete variable domain, with remaining parts taken from reference TRBV19 and TRBJ2-1, reads DGGITQSPKYLFRKEGQNVTLSCEQNLNHDAMYWYRQDPGQGLRLIYYSQIVNDFQKGDIAEGYSVSREKKESFPLTVTSAQKNPTAFYLCASSVTRIEQFFGPGTRLTVL.

The rearrangement links TRBV11-2 to TRBJ2-1, with 8 bases identical to TRBD1. Germline V gene lookup returns CDR1 SGHAT and CDR2 FQNNGV. With 5 bases clipped from V and 4 bases from J, the junction kept 13 bases outside the gene matches. CDR3 size: 17 residues. The CDR3 spells CASSRRQGRGLYNEQFF. The CDR3 DNA reads TGTGCCAGCAGCCGCCGACAGGGGAGAGGGCTTTACAATGAGCAGTTCTTC. The full variable domain, its missing parts supplied by reference TRBV11-2 and TRBJ2-1, is EAGVAQSPRYKIIEKRQSVAFWCNPISGHATLYWYQQILGQGPKLLIQFQNNGVVDDSQLPKDRFSAERLKGVDSTLKIQPAKLEDSAVYLCASSRRQGRGLYNEQFFGPGTRLTVL.

This chain uses TRBV29-1 with TRBJ2-4; TRBD2 is a possible D gene (7 bases). Trimming shortened V by 2 bases and J by 0 bases, and 14 bases separated the two germline ends. Germline loops: CDR1 SQVTM, CDR2 ANQGSEA. CDR3 length: 16 amino acids. The CDR3 sequence: CSVELGGRGAKNIQYF. The CDR3 DNA is TGCAGCGTTGAACTCGGGGGGCGGGGAGCCAAAAACATTCAGTACTTC.

This chain uses TRBV5-1 with TRBJ1-3; D call uncertain. The V end lost 2 bases, the J end lost 9 bases, and 12 bases lay between the germline ends. CDR3 length: 13 residues. The germline V gene encodes CDR1 SGHRS and CDR2 YFSETQ. CDR3 region: CASSFGSDGTIYF. CDR3 DNA: TGCGCCAGCAGCTTCGGATCGGATGGCACCATATATTTT.

The chain is built from TRBV7-3 and TRBJ2-3; D tentatively reads TRBD1 or TRBD2 (5 bases each). Germline values: CDR1 SGHTA, CDR2 FQGTGA. Trimming took 4 bases from V and 1 from J, leaving 12 bases between them. This CDR3 is 15 amino acids long. Here the CDR3 reads CASSYGQGGTDTQYF. The CDR3 DNA reads TGTGCCAGCAGCTATGGTCAGGGAGGCACAGATACGCAGTATTTT.

This chain connects TRBV9 to TRBJ1-4; perhaps TRBD1 as D (5 bases). V lost 1 base to trimming and J lost 7 bases, with 11 bases between them. This CDR3 has 14 residues. CDR1 is SGDLS and CDR2 is YYNGEE in the germline V gene. The CDR3 loop is CASSVLGVSEKLFF. The DNA for the CDR3 is TGTGCCAGCAGCGTATTAGGGGTTAGTGAAAAACTGTTTTTT.

V and J are TRBV28 and TRBJ2-7; 9 nucleotides agree with TRBD1. The germline V gene has CDR1 MDHEN and CDR2 SYDVKM. The CDR3 loop spans 13 amino acids. After removal of 6 bases from V and 5 bases from J, the junction contained 5 bases not matched to a gene. Here the CDR3 reads CASRTGGVNEQYF. As DNA, the CDR3 is TGTGCCAGCAGAACAGGGGGCGTGAACGAGCAGTACTTC.

The chain couples TRBV7-9 to TRBJ2-7; possible D gene TRBD2, 6 bases. With 5 bases removed from V and 7 bases from J, the gap between germline ends came to 21 bases. The CDR3 is made up of 15 amino acids. CDR1 is SEHNR, CDR2 FQNEAQ, per germline (reference sequence). The CDR3 protein is CASSPFYSGLREQYF. DNA for the CDR3: TGTGCCAGCAGCCCGTTCTACTCGGGACTCCGGGAGCAGTACTTC.

Notes on this clone: This specimen includes other DNA sequences encoding the same CDR3. The rearrangement uses TRBV28 and TRBJ1-3, with D unclear. Germline V lookup: CDR1 MDHEN, CDR2 SYDVKM. CDR3 size: 13 residues. Trimming left V 2 bases short and J 3 bases short, with 5 bases between. The chain's CDR3 is CASSLRGGNTIYF. Here the CDR3 DNA reads TGTGCCAGCAGTTTACGAGGTGGAAACACCATATATTTT. Together with reference TRBV28 and TRBJ1-3, the CDR3 gives the full variable domain: DVKVTQSSRYLVKRTGEKVFLECVQDMDHENMFWYRQDPGLGLRLIYFSYDVKMKEKGDIPEGYSVSREKKERFSLILESASTNQTSMYLCASSLRGGNTIYFGEGSWLTVV.

In DNA form, the CDR3 reads TGTGCCAGCAGCGCGGGACAGAATAGCAATCAGCCCCAGCATTTT. It yields the protein CASSAGQNSNQPQHF. The genes are TRBV9 and TRBJ1-5, with 7 bases aligning to TRBD1. After removal of 3 bases from V and 0 bases from J, the junction contained 3 bases not matched to a gene. Germline V lookup: CDR1 SGDLS, CDR2 YYNGEE. The CDR3 runs 15 residues.

This clone occurred once. V gene TRBV7-2 combines with J gene TRBJ2-5, with unresolved D. The CDR3 length is 14 residues. With 5 bases removed from V and 4 bases from J, the gap between germline ends came to 14 bases. The germline V gene encodes CDR1 SGHTA and CDR2 FQGNSA. The CDR3: CASSPRRPGETQYF. The CDR3 region has the DNA TGTGCCAGCAGCCCAAGACGTCCCGGAGAGACCCAGTACTTC.

The chain has TRBV28 and TRBJ2-7, with D possibly matching TRBD1 (7 bases). The germline CDR1 and CDR2 sequences are MDHEN and SYDVKM. Trimming stripped 6 bases from V and 4 bases from J, with 13 bases between. This CDR3 contains 13 residues. The DNA for the CDR3 is TGTGCCAGCAGCGGCGGGGACAGATACGAGCAGTACTTC. It encodes CASSGGDRYEQYF.

This chain joins TRBV6-1 and TRBJ2-7; a possible D gene is TRBD2 (7 bases). This CDR3 spans 14 amino acids. CDR1 is MNHNS and CDR2 is SASEGT in the germline V gene. V lost 3 bases and J 2 bases, leaving 11 bases between the germline ends. The CDR3, as DNA: TGTGCCAGCAGTGACAAGCGGGACACCTACGAGCAGTACTTC. Protein product: CASSDKRDTYEQYF.

The chain has TRBV7-2 and TRBJ2-3; a possible D gene is TRBD1 (5 bases). The CDR3 spans 13 residues. The V gene's germline CDR1 is SGHTA and CDR2 FQGNSA. The V gene lost 5 bases and the J gene lost 9 bases, with 15 bases spanning the gap. The CDR3 sequence: CASSGAQRGTQYF. Written as DNA, the CDR3 is TGTGCCAGCAGCGGGGCACAGAGAGGCACGCAGTATTTT.